The T cell receptor (beta chain) under discussion was sequenced for a study of CD4 and CD8 cells across lung adenocarcinoma regions. Germline CDR1 is MNHEY and CDR2 is SVGAGI. The CDR3 extends over 16 amino acids. The patients had localized lung adenocarcinoma, a non-small cell subtype. MiXCR, run by TCRdb on the PCR reads, gives a single entry per CDR3 protein. Seen here are around 9,800 distinct CDR3 sequences, roughly 53% observed once, and the top ten hold less than 20%. This clonotype was recorded once. The sample comprised CD4+ T cells from the center of a lung tumor. The TCR sequence derives from a male donor with lung adenocarcinoma. The CD4 and CD8 labels of this study may be unreliable. The rearrangement joins TRBV6-5 to TRBJ2-5, with D maybe TRBD2 (6 bases). The J call is in doubt because the DNA end fits TRBJ2-7 better. CDR3: CASSYSWDFTTYEQYF. CDR3 sequence (DNA): TGTGCCAGCAGTTACTCCTGGGACTTCACTACCTACGAGCAGTACTTC.